This T cell receptor (beta chain) was profiled in a study of OX40 agonist ivuxolimab in advanced cancers. Clones were sequenced by immunoSEQ multiplex PCR, and TCRdb holds only the in-frame ones, with some missing. The table records around 25,000 clones, 65% to 80% of them present only once. Germline lookup yields CDR1 SGHRS and CDR2 YFSETQ. The length of the CDR3 is 11 residues. V trimming: 6 bases; J trimming: 6 bases; junction bases outside the gene matches: 2. Source: CD4+ or CD8+ T cells sorted from blood, taken in a trial of the OX40 agonist ivuxolimab. The chain combines TRBV5-1 with TRBJ1-1; 7 nucleotides agree with TRBD1. The clonotype comes from an adult with an advanced solid tumor such as melanoma, head and neck, liver or kidney cancer. The CDR3 DNA is TGCGCCAGCACCACAGGGGCTGAAGCTTTCTTT. Translating it yields CASTTGAEAFF. Full variable domain (remainder filled in from reference TRBV5-1 and TRBJ1-1): KAGVTQTPRYLIKTRGQQVTLSCSPISGHRSVSWYQQTPGQGLQFLFEYFSETQRNKGNFPGRFSGRQFSNSRSEMNVSTLELGDSALYLCASTTGAEAFFGQGTRLTVV.